This TCR beta chain is from a study of T cells in Graves' hyperthyroidism and ophthalmopathy (dated by TCRdb to the late 2010s). In the study overall: TCR V-J signatures able to tell the groups apart were searched for in a discovery cohort of approximately 95 patients, of whom more than 40 had Graves' ophthalmopathy and some 60 had stable Graves' hyperthyroidism. Prospective prediction of ophthalmopathy was tested in an independent validation cohort of fewer than 20 hyperthyroidism patients and 17 patients who later progressed to ophthalmopathy. The approximately 90 discovery patients were randomly split 7:3 into training and test sets. Thyroid tissue and blood T-cell repertoires from six Graves' hyperthyroidism patients were also compared in the study. After blood sampling, hyperthyroidism patients were treated with methimazole at a starting dose of 30 mg daily, and ophthalmopathy patients were treated with high-dose intravenous methylprednisolone. According to the paper, TCR Vbeta CDR3 sequencing was carried out on some 140 peripheral blood samples, which came from 40 to 45 ophthalmopathy, around 74 hyperthyroidism and roughly 17 progressor patients. Results and caveats for the whole study, not just this receptor: Sample size was not statistically predetermined, and blinding of investigators to group allocation was not performed. A model built on a 13 V-J signature distinguished ophthalmopathy from stable hyperthyroidism, reaching over 85% sensitivity and around 81% specificity in cross-validation and 80%/75% in testing. Most expanded thyroid clonotypes (frequency above 0.001) were also detected in blood, a finding suggesting that blood repertoires may reflect thyroid immune responses. During validation, the model predicted progression to ophthalmopathy a median of roughly six months ahead of onset, with around 71% sensitivity and roughly 75% specificity.

Taken from the germline V gene, the CDR1 and CDR2 loops are SGHVS and FNYEAQ. The CDR3 measures 13 amino acids from cysteine to phenylalanine. This entry keeps only the CDR3 DNA: 39 bases, framed from base 1. V was cut back by 6 bases and J by 6 bases, leaving a gap of 14 bases between them. This clonotype was seen repeatedly, ten times or more. It lacks a known antigen. No clone much larger than this one lies a single base away; base qualities are absent. The TCR beta CDR3 regions were amplified from the RNA transcripts. For the first round of RT-PCR on the TCR CDR3, the HTBI primer set was used together with the Qiagen OneStep RT-PCR kit. A second multiplex PCR round built the libraries, followed by size selection and purification. Paired-end sequencing of the libraries was performed with 100 bp reads on an Illumina HiSeq2000. As for how the authors treated the data: Raw data were processed with SOAPnuke, discarding reads with adapters, uncalled bases, mean Phred below 15, or no exact constant-primer or identifier match. High-quality paired reads were merged using COPE v1.2.5, and each unique nucleotide sequence was defined as a clonotype. MiTCR v1.1 was used to align clonotypes to the IMGT TRBV, TRBD and TRBJ reference segments. Only V-J combinations with frequency above 0.0001, covering 98% to 99.2% of repertoires, were analysed. The TCS score was defined as the ratio of F50 (clonal expansion) to E x V (chaos), calculated using BLOSUM62-based TCRdist between CDR3 peptides within each V-J. Welch's t-statistics and random forest reduced fewer than 550 V-J features to under 15, which were used in a naive Bayes classifier (R e1071). The similarity between thyroid and blood repertoires was quantified using the Morisita-Horn index. In-frame beta chains were kept once TCRdb had trimmed the public reads at Q25 with fastp and called clones with MiXCR. When rows share a CDR3 protein, they turn into one entry using the most common DNA and genes. V and J calls and clone size were set by TCRdb, not the authors. The sample includes 490,000 or so distinct CDR3 sequences, with 40% to 50% observed a single time. Together, the top ten hold about two fifths of the sample.

Exclusion was applied to patients with uncontrolled infections, other autoimmune diseases, pregnancy or lactation. Clinical symptoms, serum thyroxine and TRAb, thyroid ultrasound, and orbital computed tomography formed the basis for the diagnoses. Total RNA was extracted with Trizol reagent, and quality was checked on an Agilent 2100 Bioanalyzer. Material: peripheral blood or thyroid tissue (not recorded which). The chain links TRBV7-6 with TRBJ1-1; the D gene identity is not certain. This receptor was identified in an adult woman with Graves' disease, either hyperthyroidism or ophthalmopathy (not recorded which). The nucleotides are TGTGCCAGCAGACATCTGGGGAGTTCTGAAGCTTTCTTT. The encoded protein is CASRHLGSSEAFF.